The rows below give T cell receptor beta chains drawn from one sample of a study of T cell repertoires in cytomegalovirus infection. Each CDR3 protein is one row after TCRdb ran MiXCR on the reads. The sample records approximately 250,000 distinct CDR3 sequences, 22% being singletons. The sequenced material came from CD8+ T cells from PBMCs. Receptors originate from a human donor in good health (CMV status not recorded). Some clones in this sample may be carry-over from other donors' samples. The CDR3 runs from the conserved cysteine through the conserved F or W. A D gene is named only where the DNA matches it firmly. Clone size is given for some rows only: seen once, a few or many times, or a class if the clone is expanded.

CDR3 DNA	CDR3 protein	D gene	clone size	V gene	J gene
TGTGCCAGCAGCTTAGCGGGACAGAGGAGTCTGAGGGCCAACGTCCTGACTTTC	CASSLAGQRSLRANVLTF	TRBD1	many	TRBV7-8	TRBJ2-6
TGTGCCAGCACAACACCGGGCACAGATACGCAGTATTTT	CASTTPGTDTQYF	-	-	TRBV7-6	TRBJ2-3
TGTGCCAGCAGCAAATTACAGGGGAATGAGCAGTTCTTC	CASSKLQGNEQFF	TRBD1	-	TRBV7-9	TRBJ2-1
TGTGCCAGCAGGATAGGACTAGCGGGACTCCTCCAGGAGACCCAGTACTTC	CASRIGLAGLLQETQYF	TRBD2	-	TRBV2	TRBJ2-5
TGCAGTGCTTCGCGATGGGACAGCCCTAAAGGCTACACCTTC	CSASRWDSPKGYTF	TRBD1	-	TRBV20-1	TRBJ1-2
TGTGCCAGCAGCCCACCGGTTACGGGAGTGGACGAGCAGTACTTC	CASSPPVTGVDEQYF	-	few	TRBV7-9	TRBJ2-7
TGTGCCAGCAGCTCAGTTGCATCCGGGGCACGAGGCTACACCTTC	CASSSVASGARGYTF	-	many	TRBV7-9	TRBJ1-2
TGTGCCAGCAGCTTAACCCCCTTTCTGACCGGGACAGGGAATGAAAAACTGTTTTTT	CASSLTPFLTGTGNEKLFF	TRBD1	many	TRBV7-2	TRBJ1-4
TGTGCCGGCAAAGGCCCTCCCGGGAACACCATATATTTT	CAGKGPPGNTIYF	-	-	TRBV2	TRBJ1-3
TGTGCCAGCAGCCAAGATTTTAGCGGGGTCTCCTACGAGCAGTACTTC	CASSQDFSGVSYEQYF	TRBD2	few	TRBV4-2	TRBJ2-7
TGTGCCAGCAGCGGGGGACAAAACAACTATGGCTACACCTTC	CASSGGQNNYGYTF	-	few	TRBV7-9	TRBJ1-2
TGTGCCAGCAGTGAGGACTATGGGGGCAATCAGCCCCAGCATTTT	CASSEDYGGNQPQHF	-	-	TRBV2	TRBJ1-5
TGTGCCAGCAGCAAGACTAGCGGGGGGGCCGATACGCAGTATTTT	CASSKTSGGADTQYF	TRBD2	few	TRBV7-9	TRBJ2-3
TGTGCCAGCAGCTCGGAGGGGTCTCAAGAGACCCAGTACTTC	CASSSEGSQETQYF	-	many	TRBV7-9	TRBJ2-5
TGCAGCGTTGTGGGGTTACAGGGGGTCTATGGCTACACCTTC	CSVVGLQGVYGYTF	TRBD1	few	TRBV29-1	TRBJ1-2
TGTGCCAGCAGCTTAGAAGGAAGCGGGGACCGACCTAACAAAGAGACCCAGTACTTC	CASSLEGSGDRPNKETQYF	TRBD2	once	TRBV11-2	TRBJ2-5
TGCGCCAGCAGCCAAGTCGACGGGGTACAAGAGACCCAGTACTTC	CASSQVDGVQETQYF	-	-	TRBV4-1	TRBJ2-5
TGTGCCAGCAGTTACTCTTCGTTCGGGACTAGCGACCTCCAGGCAGATACGCAGTATTTT	CASSYSSFGTSDLQADTQYF	TRBD2	many	TRBV6-5	TRBJ2-3
TGTGCCAGCGTTCCTCCCCTAGCGGGGGGGAACACCGGGGAGCTGTTTTTT	CASVPPLAGGNTGELFF	TRBD2	-	TRBV7-9	TRBJ2-2
TGTGCCAGCAGCCCACGGGACACCAAAAACATTCAGTACTTC	CASSPRDTKNIQYF	-	few	TRBV9	TRBJ2-4
TGTGCCAGCAGCCCCCGATCGAGCACGTACAATGAGCAGTTCTTC	CASSPRSSTYNEQFF	-	few	TRBV7-4	TRBJ2-1
TGTGCCAGCAGCCATGCCCTTCTAGACCCGGATACGCAGTATTTT	CASSHALLDPDTQYF	-	-	TRBV14	TRBJ2-3
TGCAGTGCTAGAGATCTCGGCGGGGGTGACAATGAGCAGTTCTTC	CSARDLGGGDNEQFF	TRBD2	-	TRBV20-1	TRBJ2-1
TGTGCCAGCAGCCCTCCCCCAGTCGGGTTAGGCTATGGCTACACCTTC	CASSPPPVGLGYGYTF	-	-	TRBV14	TRBJ1-2
TGTGCCAGCAGGAGACAGGGCGGTGAAAAACTGTTTTTT	CASRRQGGEKLFF	TRBD1	many	TRBV7-6	TRBJ1-4
TGCAGCGTTGAAGCCGGTATCTCTGGGGCCAACGTCCTGACTTTC	CSVEAGISGANVLTF	-	many	TRBV29-1	TRBJ2-6
TGCAGCGTTGTAGATGAACTTATCTCTGGCTACACCTTC	CSVVDELISGYTF	-	few	TRBV29-1	TRBJ1-2
TGCGCCAGCAGCTTGGTTGGGACAGGGACCCTCTCTGGGGCCAACGTCCTGACTTTC	CASSLVGTGTLSGANVLTF	TRBD1	-	TRBV5-1	TRBJ2-6
TGTGCCAGCAGTGACTTTGTTGGTGCAGATACGCAGTATTTT	CASSDFVGADTQYF	-	-	TRBV6-8	TRBJ2-3
TGTGCCAGCAGCCCGGGGATCGGCGGAACTGAAGCTTTCTTT	CASSPGIGGTEAFF	-	few	TRBV7-3	TRBJ1-1
TGCAGCGTTGCCGGGAGGGACACTGAAGCTTTCTTT	CSVAGRDTEAFF	-	-	TRBV29-1	TRBJ1-1
TGTGCCAGCAGCTTAGCCGGACAGGGAACCTACAATGAGCAGTTCTTC	CASSLAGQGTYNEQFF	TRBD1	many	TRBV11-2	TRBJ2-1
TGTGCCAGCAGTTGGACAGGGTTTCAGCCCCAGCATTTT	CASSWTGFQPQHF	TRBD1	few	TRBV12-3/TRBV12-4	TRBJ1-5
TGTGCCAGCAGTTTCGCCGGGGGGAGTAAAGCTTTCTTT	CASSFAGGSKAFF	-	few	TRBV12-3/TRBV12-4	TRBJ1-1
TGCAGCGCCCCTTTGGCAGGGGTCACTGAAGCTTTCTTT	CSAPLAGVTEAFF	-	-	TRBV29-1	TRBJ1-1
TGTGCCATCAGTGACCCGTGGGGGAACGGCTATGGCTACACCTTC	CAISDPWGNGYGYTF	-	few	TRBV10-3	TRBJ1-2
TGTGCCAGCAGCCCCTTTCCTAGCGGGGGGGCCGATGAGCAGTTCTTC	CASSPFPSGGADEQFF	TRBD2	few	TRBV7-9	TRBJ2-1
TGCAGCGTTGAGGATCCAACGGAGGCCTATGGCTACACCTTC	CSVEDPTEAYGYTF	-	few	TRBV29-1	TRBJ1-2
TGTGCCAGCAGTGAAGCCCGCGATTGGGCAGGGATGAACACTGAAGCTTTCTTT	CASSEARDWAGMNTEAFF	-	-	TRBV2	TRBJ1-1
TGCGCCAGCAGCCAACAAGGACAGGGATATTACTACAATGAGCAGTTCTTC	CASSQQGQGYYYNEQFF	TRBD1	many	TRBV4-1	TRBJ2-1
TGTGCCAGCAGCTTAATGGGGGCCGGGGAGCTGTTTTTT	CASSLMGAGELFF	-	many	TRBV7-3	TRBJ2-2
TGTGCCAGCAGCCCAGGCAGGCTCGAGGGGCCCCAGCATTTT	CASSPGRLEGPQHF	-	-	TRBV7-2	TRBJ1-5